This TCR beta chain was identified in a study of T cell responses to AZD1222 COVID-19 vaccine. On this clone: Its specificity is unknown.

Study results and caveats: Reportedly, nearly half the spike-specific TCRs target unmutated variant regions.

Sequencing was performed with immunoSEQ multiplex PCR; in TCRdb, only in-frame clones are kept and a portion is missing. The table includes approximately 130,000 clones, 85% to 95% detected once. This CDR3 has 17 amino acids. Germline loops: CDR1 KGHSH, CDR2 LQKENI. The junction had 14 bases not matched to a gene; V was cut back by 4 bases and J by 8 bases. The source is an adult in good health. The chain recombines TRBV18 with TRBJ1-2, with TRBD1 identical over 12 bases. Sequences were derived from peripheral blood, sampled on day 0 of AZD1222 vaccination. As DNA, the CDR3 is TGTGCCAGCTCACTCCTCGACCCGGGACAGGGGGCGCGGGGCTACACCTTC. Translation gives CASSLLDPGQGARGYTF.